A single sample gave rise to the 20 T cell receptor beta chains below, sequenced in a study of Ad26.COV2.S vaccination and SARS-CoV-2 variants. This sample's treatment: roughly 20 received Ad26.COV2.S at low or high dose, single or two shots; about 5 received placebo; per-sample allocation not given. Samples analyzed were those drawn on day 63 after the first vaccine or placebo injection. Clones were read by immunoSEQ multiplex PCR, and TCRdb kept only the in-frame ones, dropping some. The table records 200,000 to 250,000 clones, around 87% of them present only once. The source material was peripheral blood, sampled in a trial of Ad26.COV2.S vaccine versus placebo. The receptors shown here come from a person aged 18-60 years who received the Ad26.COV2.S COVID-19 vaccine or a placebo.

The chain is built from TRBV19 and TRBJ2-3; D gene uncertain. This CDR3 region has 13 residues. Trimming took off 5 bases at V and 2 bases at J, with 8 bases between the two ends. Looked up from germline, CDR1 is LNHDA and CDR2 is SQIVND (reference sequence). The CDR3 bases are TGTGCCAGTAGTGCTTCGGACACAGATACGCAGTATTTT. It codes for CASSASDTDTQYF.

The chain combines TRBV5-8 with TRBJ2-7; the match to TRBD1 covers 9 bases. With 5 bases clipped from V and 3 bases from J, the junction kept 3 bases outside the gene matches. This CDR3 region has 13 residues. From germline, CDR1 is SGHTS and CDR2 YDEGEE. The CDR3, as DNA: TGTGCCAGCAGAGAGGACAGGGGCTACGAGCAGTACTTC. Translation: CASREDRGYEQYF.

DNA of the CDR3: TGTGCCAGCAGCCCGACTAGCGGGAGCGGTTCCTACGAGCAGTACTTC. It codes for CASSPTSGSGSYEQYF. The V call is TRBV7-9, the J call TRBJ2-7; 12 nucleotides align to TRBD2. The CDR3 is 16 residues long. Trimming cost V 5 bases and J 1 base; bases outside gene matches: 6. CDR1 is SEHNR and CDR2 is FQNEAQ in the germline V gene (reference sequence).

The gene calls are TRBV7-2 and TRBJ2-1; perhaps TRBD2 as D (6 bases). Germline lookup yields CDR1 SGHTA and CDR2 FQGNSA. V was clipped by 5 bases and J by 4 bases, with 15 bases between them. The length of the CDR3 is 15 residues. In nucleotides, the CDR3 is TGTGCCAGCAGCAATCGGGGGACCCTATACAATGAGCAGTTCTTC. Encoded protein: CASSNRGTLYNEQFF.

The CDR3 DNA reads as TGTGCCACCAGTGATGTCACGGGTAGCAATCAGCCCCAGCATTTT. This codes for CATSDVTGSNQPQHF. The V and J genes are TRBV24-1 and TRBJ1-5; the D is unclear. Germline values: CDR1 KGHDR, CDR2 SFDVKD. The CDR3 loop spans 15 amino acids. Trimming took 3 bases from V and 0 from J, leaving 8 bases between them.

This clone appeared a single time. The rearrangement links TRBV10-3 to TRBJ1-6; 11 nucleotides line up with TRBD1. From germline, CDR1 is ENHRY and CDR2 SYGVKD. V shed 6 bases and J 5 bases; nucleotides not matched to a gene: 3. The length of the CDR3 is 15 residues. The CDR3 bases are TGTGCCATCAGAAGGGGACAGGGGGATAATTCACCCCTCCACTTT. Its protein product is CAIRRGQGDNSPLHF.

The genes are TRBV28 and TRBJ2-3; 9 positions match TRBD2. The CDR3 covers 17 residues. Unmatched junction bases numbered 9, after V lost 3 bases and J lost 2 bases. The V gene's germline CDR1 is MDHEN and CDR2 SYDVKM. CDR3 region: CASSFPAGGYLTDTQYF. CDR3 DNA sequence: TGTGCCAGCAGTTTCCCAGCGGGAGGCTATCTCACAGATACGCAGTATTTT.

The rearrangement joins TRBV7-3 to TRBJ2-7, with a weak D call TRBD1 (6 bases). This CDR3 comprises 14 residues. Per the germline V gene, CDR1 is SGHTA and CDR2 is FQGTGA. Trimming took off 5 bases at V and 0 bases at J, with 11 bases between the two ends. CDR3 DNA sequence: TGTGCCAGCAGCCCAACGGGACACTCCTACGAGCAGTACTTC. Its translation is CASSPTGHSYEQYF.

This clone was seen once. The chain employs TRBV20-1 and TRBJ2-7; D unclear. The germline CDR1 and CDR2 sequences are DFQATT and SNEGSKA (reference sequence). The CDR3 totals 11 residues. V was cut by 2 bases and J by 6 bases, with 8 bases left in between. In DNA form, the CDR3 reads TGCAGTGCTAGATCCGGCCTCGAGCAGTACTTC. Its translation: CSARSGLEQYF.

The rearrangement links TRBV7-2 to TRBJ2-5, with 7 positions matching TRBD2. The J segment lost 5 bases and the V segment lost 1 base, leaving 1 base of the junction unmatched. CDR1 is SGHTA and CDR2 is FQGNSA in the germline V gene. There are 13 residues in the CDR3. This CDR3 reads CASSLVGGETQYF. The CDR3 nucleotides are TGTGCCAGCAGCTTAGTGGGGGGGGAGACCCAGTACTTC.

As DNA, the CDR3 is TGTGCCAGCAGCTTAGAAGGCAGGTGGACAGATACGCAGTATTTT. It yields the protein CASSLEGRWTDTQYF. This chain joins TRBV7-2 and TRBJ2-3; D is unresolved. V was cut by 1 base and J by 3 bases, with 11 bases left in between. The CDR3 length is 15 residues. Germline V lookup: CDR1 SGHTA, CDR2 FQGNSA.

This clone has just one count. Here the CDR3 DNA reads TGTGCCAGCAATTTGTGGCCCGAGCAGTACTTC. Translated: CASNLWPEQYF. This chain joins TRBV28 and TRBJ2-7; D unclear. This CDR3 spans 11 amino acids. Germline V gives CDR1 MDHEN, CDR2 SYDVKM. Trimming cost V 7 bases and J 6 bases, with 10 bases left between them.

This clone was seen only once. The CDR3 is CASSSGTPNTGELFF. In DNA form, the CDR3 reads TGTGCCAGCAGCTCCGGGACGCCGAACACCGGGGAGCTGTTTTTT. V gene TRBV7-2 combines with J gene TRBJ2-2; D may be TRBD1 or TRBD2 (5 bases each). The germline V and J ends were trimmed by 4 bases and 0 bases, with 9 bases remaining between them. CDR3 length: 15 amino acids. CDR1 SGHTA and CDR2 FQGNSA come from the germline V gene.

The chain links TRBV7-2 to TRBJ2-7; weak D call: TRBD1 (5 bases). Germline-derived CDR1 and CDR2 are SGHTA and FQGNSA. This CDR3 is built from 14 residues. The germline V and J ends were trimmed by 3 bases and 1 base, with 10 bases remaining between them. Here the CDR3 DNA reads TGTGCCAGCAGCTTGGTGGGGCCGTCCTACGAGCAGTACTTC. Its protein is CASSLVGPSYEQYF.

The CDR3 DNA sequence: TGTGCCAGCAGTTTATCTTCGAGGGGTACCTATGGCTACACCTTC. This translates into CASSLSSRGTYGYTF. This chain connects TRBV27 to TRBJ1-2; possibly TRBD1 for D (5 bases). V was trimmed by 0 bases and J by 4 bases, leaving 12 bases between them. The CDR3 extends over 15 amino acids. The germline V gene encodes CDR1 MNHEY and CDR2 SMNVEV (reference sequence).

The chain combines TRBV29-1 with TRBJ2-3; TRBD1 aligns across 10 bases. V lost 6 bases, J lost 3 bases, and 6 bases stayed unmatched. CDR1 and CDR2 (germline): SQVTM, ANQGSEA. The CDR3 has 14 residues. CDR3 region: CSVPGQGVTDTQYF. As DNA, the CDR3 is TGCAGCGTACCCGGACAGGGGGTGACAGATACGCAGTATTTT.

The chain carries TRBV6-2 or TRBV6-3 and TRBJ2-3, with D possibly being TRBD2 (5 bases). Deletions cut 2 bases from V and 8 bases from J, with 5 bases between. CDR3 length: 11 amino acids. Germline V gives CDR1 MNHEY, CDR2 SVGEGT. This CDR3 reads CASSYGSTQYF. Here the CDR3 DNA reads TGTGCCAGCAGTTACGGGAGTACGCAGTATTTT.

The chain employs TRBV28 and TRBJ1-6, with D possibly TRBD1 on 6 matching bases. V was trimmed by 6 bases and J by 12 bases, leaving 15 bases between them. Germline V CDR1 and CDR2: MDHEN, SYDVKM. The CDR3 is 13 residues long. CDR3 sequence reads: CASSQTSQGPLHF. The CDR3 DNA sequence: TGTGCCAGCAGCCAGACATCACAGGGACCCCTCCACTTT.

The table lists this clone with a few counts. CDR3 bases: TGTGCCAGCAGTGCCCCGGGACCCTCTCAGTTCTTC. Translating it yields CASSAPGPSQFF. The chain is built from TRBV6-2 or TRBV6-3 and TRBJ2-1; D might be TRBD1 or TRBD2, each matching 5 bases. This CDR3 region has 12 residues. Germline V gene lookup returns CDR1 MNHEY and CDR2 SVGEGT. The V and J ends lost 5 bases and 13 bases respectively, with 15 bases between them.

The chain employs TRBV11-2 and TRBJ1-2; 7 nucleotides align to TRBD1. CDR3 length: 16 residues. With 1 base clipped from V and 8 bases from J, the junction kept 13 bases outside the gene matches. Germline V CDR1 and CDR2: SGHAT, FQNNGV. The CDR3 coding sequence is TGTGCCAGCAGCTTAGGCCCACCGGGGACAGTCATGGGCTACACCTTC. This gives the protein CASSLGPPGTVMGYTF.